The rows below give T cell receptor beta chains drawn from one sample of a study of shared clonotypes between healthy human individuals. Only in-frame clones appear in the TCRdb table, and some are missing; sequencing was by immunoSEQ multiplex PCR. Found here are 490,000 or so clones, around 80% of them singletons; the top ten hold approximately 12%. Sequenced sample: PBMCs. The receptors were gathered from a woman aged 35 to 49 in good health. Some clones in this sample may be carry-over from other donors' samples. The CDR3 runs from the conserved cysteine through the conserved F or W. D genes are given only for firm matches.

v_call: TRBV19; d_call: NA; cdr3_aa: CASSYQGNQPQHF
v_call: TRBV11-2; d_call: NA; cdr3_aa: CASSKGPTNEKLFF
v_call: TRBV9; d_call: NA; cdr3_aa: CASSSRDRRVGYTF
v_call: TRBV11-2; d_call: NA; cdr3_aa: CASSDHYEQYF
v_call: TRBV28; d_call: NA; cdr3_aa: CASSPSPGTERNEQFF
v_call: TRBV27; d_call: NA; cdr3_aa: CASSLSGYEQYF
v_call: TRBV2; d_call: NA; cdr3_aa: CASSEPSSTDTQYF
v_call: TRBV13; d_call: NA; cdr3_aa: CASSLRGTSTDTQYF
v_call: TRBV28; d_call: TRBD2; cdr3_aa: CASSVWGGRGNEQFF
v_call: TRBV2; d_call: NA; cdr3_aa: CASRAPPETQYF
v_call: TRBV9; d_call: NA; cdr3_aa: CASSEAQRPQETQYF
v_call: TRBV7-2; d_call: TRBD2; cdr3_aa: CASSLLAGRYPAQYF
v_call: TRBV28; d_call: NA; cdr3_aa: CASSLQGHPYEQYF
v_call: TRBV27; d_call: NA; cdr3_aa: CASSLGPVSYEQYF
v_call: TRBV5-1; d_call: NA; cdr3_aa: CASSGGLEETQYF
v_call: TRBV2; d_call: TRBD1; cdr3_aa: CASSPTGEGAFNQPQHF
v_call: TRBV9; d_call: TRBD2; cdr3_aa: CASSPRTSSTGELFF
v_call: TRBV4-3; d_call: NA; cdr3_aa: CASSQEAGNPQHF
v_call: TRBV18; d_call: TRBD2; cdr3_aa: CASSPRLAGESYEQYF
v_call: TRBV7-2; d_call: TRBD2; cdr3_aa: CASSTLLLAGNLNEQFF
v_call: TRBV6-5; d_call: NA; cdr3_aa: CASSLWVLNKGTEAFF
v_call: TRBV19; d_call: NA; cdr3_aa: CASSRTTGELFF
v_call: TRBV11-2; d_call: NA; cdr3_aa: CAGSLDPPVLLGNEQYF
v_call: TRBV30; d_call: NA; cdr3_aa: CAWDRSGNTIYF
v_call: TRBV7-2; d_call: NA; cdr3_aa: CASSLVGGLTGELFF
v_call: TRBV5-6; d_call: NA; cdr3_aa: CASSFYSSRGTEAFF
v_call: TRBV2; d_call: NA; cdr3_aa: CASSVGRREQYF
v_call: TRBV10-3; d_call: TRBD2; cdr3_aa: CAISGSVSGRFADTQYF
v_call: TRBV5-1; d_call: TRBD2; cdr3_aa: CASSLETSGGGNTQYF
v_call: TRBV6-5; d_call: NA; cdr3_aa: CASSYGRDETQYF
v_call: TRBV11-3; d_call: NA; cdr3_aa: CASSLDGQSSYNEQFF
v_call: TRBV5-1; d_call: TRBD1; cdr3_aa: CASSFSQGAVYEQYF
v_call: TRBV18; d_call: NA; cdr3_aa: CASSPQTANQETQYF
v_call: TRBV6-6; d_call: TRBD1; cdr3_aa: CASSHRDRGQETQYF
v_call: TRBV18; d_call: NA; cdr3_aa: CASSPQEWGNYGYTF
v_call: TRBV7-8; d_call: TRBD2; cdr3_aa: CASSLLAVNTGELFF
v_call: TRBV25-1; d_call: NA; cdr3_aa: CASSEQEGPGDTQYF
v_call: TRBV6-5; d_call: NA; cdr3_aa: CASRPHSGANVLTF
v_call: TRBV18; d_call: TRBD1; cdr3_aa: CASSPNAGGGQETQYF
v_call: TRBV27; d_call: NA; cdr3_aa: CASSLAGDTQYF
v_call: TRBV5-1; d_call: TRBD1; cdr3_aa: CASSLGGTGYNEQFF
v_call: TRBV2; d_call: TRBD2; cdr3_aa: CASSGAGGTGELFF
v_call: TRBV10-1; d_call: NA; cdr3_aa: CATRQERELYNEQFF
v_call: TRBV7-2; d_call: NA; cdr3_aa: CASSTRPGTGELFF
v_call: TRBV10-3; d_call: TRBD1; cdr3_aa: CATRTGGAGGTGELFF